The following is a T cell receptor beta chain sequence with its context. The data were taken from a study of blood T cell repertoires in COVID-19. The wider study: Sites across the United States, Italy and Spain contributed samples from acute and convalescent COVID-19. Sources were T cells, B-cell-depleted T cells, or PBMCs; the material itself was cDNA or gDNA.

How the authors handled the data: How many nucleated cells were present was estimated from reference gene primer amplification. TCRdb's table, derived via immunoSEQ multiplex PCR, lists solely in-frame clones and lacks some. V, J and clone size are those of that table, while D and trimming were read from the DNA. Counted here are 110,000 to 150,000 clones, about 80% occurring once; the ten biggest clones make up 8%. The length of the CDR3 is 12 residues. CDR1 is SGHAT and CDR2 is FQNNGV in the germline V gene. The V gene lost 4 bases and the J gene lost 7 bases, with 10 bases spanning the gap. The source of this sequence is a human donor in a cohort sampled during active COVID-19. The V call is TRBV11-2, the J call TRBJ1-1, with a possible D match to TRBD1 (6 bases). The sequenced sample consisted of peripheral blood. The CDR3 DNA reads as TGTGCCAGCAGCTCAAGGACAGTTGAAGCTTTCTTT. It yields the protein CASSSRTVEAFF.